This is a list of T cell receptor beta chains from one sample in a study of T-cell memory formation after mild COVID-19. One entry per CDR3 protein results from TCRdb running MiXCR on the 5' RACE reads. This sample has roughly 480,000 distinct CDR3 sequences, with around 25% found just once. The sequencing sample was made of PBMCs or a T cell subset sorted from them (not recorded which). These receptors all stem from an adult woman who had mild COVID-19 (a few samples of this study predate the infection). Cell type and time point are not known. The CDR3 runs from the conserved cysteine through the conserved F or W. A D gene is named only where the DNA matches it firmly. Clone size is shown for a subset of rows, as once, few, many or a class of expanded clone.

J	D	V	length	size	CDR3	DNA
TRBJ1-5	TRBD1	TRBV20-1	14	few	CSAQQGASNQPQHF	TGCAGTGCTCAACAGGGGGCCAGCAATCAGCCCCAGCATTTT
TRBJ1-1	.	TRBV6-5	15	.	CASRLTGSSDTEAFF	TGTGCCAGCAGACTAACGGGGTCCTCGGACACTGAAGCTTTCTTT
TRBJ1-5	.	TRBV29-1	14	.	CSVGPGEGGQPQHF	TGCAGCGTTGGACCAGGGGAGGGAGGGCAGCCCCAGCATTTT
TRBJ2-7	TRBD1	TRBV29-1	13	few	CSAGDRGHYEQYF	TGCAGCGCTGGGGACAGGGGGCACTACGAGCAGTACTTC
TRBJ2-3	.	TRBV12-3/TRBV12-4	15	few	CASSLALSRADTQYF	TGTGCCAGCAGTTTAGCGCTAAGTAGGGCAGATACGCAGTATTTT
TRBJ1-1	.	TRBV14	14	.	CASSQGLANTEAFF	TGTGCCAGCAGCCAAGGCCTAGCGAACACTGAAGCTTTCTTT
TRBJ2-1	.	TRBV14	17	.	CASSQEMAALWGNEQFF	TGTGCCAGCAGCCAAGAGATGGCTGCCCTTTGGGGCAATGAGCAGTTCTTC
TRBJ2-3	TRBD2	TRBV20-1	15	.	CSASQRTSGTDTQYF	TGCAGTGCTAGCCAAAGAACTAGCGGGACAGATACGCAGTATTTT
TRBJ1-1	.	TRBV15	16	.	CATSRDRLARGTEAFF	TGTGCCACCAGCAGAGATCGGTTGGCTAGGGGCACTGAAGCTTTCTTT
TRBJ2-7	TRBD2	TRBV12-3/TRBV12-4	15	few	CASSSRLAGAGEQYF	TGTGCCAGCAGCTCCCGCTTAGCGGGAGCAGGCGAGCAGTACTTC
TRBJ2-2	TRBD1	TRBV5-5	20	few	CASSLVYRDRADSNTGELFF	TGTGCCAGCAGCTTGGTTTATCGGGACAGGGCAGACTCGAACACCGGGGAGCTGTTTTTT
TRBJ1-2	TRBD1	TRBV10-3	15	few	CAISESRQGFYGYTF	TGTGCCATCAGTGAGTCACGACAGGGCTTCTATGGCTACACCTTC
TRBJ2-1	TRBD2	TRBV7-9	14	.	CASSSREGFYEQFF	TGTGCCAGCAGCTCCAGGGAGGGGTTCTATGAGCAGTTCTTC
TRBJ1-4	.	TRBV24-1	17	.	CATSDSTEGRGGEKLFF	TGTGCCACCAGTGATTCAACAGAGGGCAGGGGTGGCGAAAAACTGTTTTTT